This T cell receptor beta chain was found in a study of blood T cell repertoires in COVID-19. Looking at the study overall: Material from acute and convalescent COVID-19 was sourced from the United States, Italy and Spain.

Assay used: immunoSEQ multiplex PCR; TCRdb lists only in-frame clones, some missing. The sample includes about 220,000 clones, 90% of them seen just once. Enrollees, roughly 18 to 95 years old, lived in 24 US areas. The CDR3 has 15 amino acids. Germline lookup yields CDR1 ENHRY and CDR2 SYGVKD. V lost 0 bases, J lost 6 bases, and 7 bases stayed unmatched. The V gene is TRBV10-3, the J gene TRBJ1-1; 7 bases are a match to TRBD1. Specimen: PBMCs or T cells enriched from blood (not recorded which). The source of this sequence is a man in his thirties or forties who had been exposed to COVID-19. CDR3 in amino acids: CAISESVRGLSEAFF. The CDR3 coding sequence is TGTGCCATCAGTGAGTCTGTGAGGGGGCTGTCTGAAGCTTTCTTT.